The TCR beta chain described here comes from a study of blood T cell repertoires in COVID-19. Study summary: Samples came from the United States, Italy and Spain, spanning acute and convalescent COVID-19. T cells, B-cell-depleted T cells, or PBMCs provided the cDNA or gDNA that served as material.

Germline V gene lookup returns CDR1 SGHAT and CDR2 FQNNGV. The CDR3 is 14 amino acids. Deletions cut 1 base from V and 8 bases from J, with 14 bases between. The authors' processing: It was from reference gene primer amplification that nucleated cell counts were estimated. The table came from immunoSEQ multiplex PCR; TCRdb's copy has only in-frame clones and leaves some out. For V, J and clone size, that table is used; D and trimming come from the DNA. The repertoire holds about 140,000 clones, about four fifths seen once, with approximately 6.6% in the top ten. The source of this sequence is a human donor in a cohort sampled during active COVID-19. V usage is TRBV11-2 and J usage is TRBJ1-2; D is undetermined. The sample consisted of peripheral blood. The chain's CDR3 is CASSLVRRGTGYTF. DNA for the CDR3: TGTGCCAGCAGCTTAGTGAGGCGCGGCACGGGCTACACCTTC.